These T cell receptor beta chains were read from a single sample in a study of cytomegalovirus exposure and HLA in healthy donors. The table came from immunoSEQ multiplex PCR; TCRdb's copy has only in-frame clones and leaves some out. The table includes 110,000 or so clones, 60% to 85% detected once. Sequencing used PBMCs. These receptors were collected from a man in his fifties or sixties in good health and CMV-seropositive. The CDR3 runs from the conserved cysteine through the conserved F or W. The D gene is left open where the match is weak.

j_call d_call v_call cdr3_aa
TRBJ1-2 . TRBV10-3 CATREVGWGYTF
TRBJ2-3 TRBD1 TRBV9 CASSVQRDRGSGDTQYF
TRBJ1-2 TRBD1 TRBV7-9 CASSLQTGGGYTF
TRBJ2-3 . TRBV5-1 CASSSSSQDTQYF
TRBJ1-1 . TRBV5-1 CASSLRQGQAVATEAFF
TRBJ2-3 TRBD2 TRBV9 CASSVGARGVQDTQYF
TRBJ2-1 . TRBV6-5 CASSEEGPYNEQFF
TRBJ2-1 TRBD1 TRBV23-1 CASSRYRTGGHNEQFF
TRBJ1-2 TRBD1 TRBV5-1 CASSRGDSEIYGYTF
TRBJ1-2 TRBD1 TRBV29-1 CSVERQGAGYTF
TRBJ2-2 . TRBV12-5 CASGLVAGRERSAGELFF
TRBJ1-1 TRBD1 TRBV7-6 CASSLPPGQGLQTEAFF
TRBJ1-4 . TRBV7-2 CASSFSSFGNEKLFF
TRBJ1-2 . TRBV5-4 CASSLSGRGGYTF
TRBJ1-6 . TRBV9 CASSIPGDSPLHF
TRBJ1-2 TRBD1 TRBV5-6 CASSSGQLVYGYTF
TRBJ2-3 . TRBV5-1 CASSLGEPTDTQYF
TRBJ2-7 . TRBV7-9 CASIPTDKSSYEQYF
TRBJ1-3 . TRBV28 CASSLMTYGNTIYF
TRBJ1-6 TRBD1 TRBV19 CASTGVRNNSPLHF
TRBJ2-4 TRBD2 TRBV2 CASSTRLAPSIQYF
TRBJ1-1 . TRBV13 CASSFRRDTEAFF
TRBJ2-7 . TRBV5-1 CASSATESGLGGQYF
TRBJ2-7 TRBD1 TRBV28 CASSAGQGRSEQYF
TRBJ2-1 . TRBV30 CAWSARQAPEQFF
TRBJ1-4 . TRBV30 CAWSLSTNEKLFF
TRBJ2-7 TRBD1 TRBV7-6 CASSPGQGTWEQYF
TRBJ1-6 . TRBV10-2 CASSQQGEPNSPLHF
TRBJ2-7 . TRBV6-1 CASSGQQVGTYEQYF
TRBJ1-3 . TRBV9 CASSVGQSSGNTIYF
TRBJ1-1 TRBD1 TRBV5-6 CASSTRQGVGTEAFF
TRBJ2-3 TRBD2 TRBV9 CASSTPGTTPWADTQYF
TRBJ1-6 . TRBV6-5 CASSYAGLNSPLHF
TRBJ2-7 . TRBV7-6 CASSLAPGAHHEQYF
TRBJ2-1 TRBD2 TRBV7-3 CASSPHSGGHNEQFF
TRBJ2-1 TRBD1 TRBV10-1 CASSAGQGAYNEQFF
TRBJ1-1 TRBD1 TRBV28 CASSFTGQGLRSGAFF
TRBJ1-1 . TRBV6-5 CASSYSRQLPEAFF
TRBJ2-2 . TRBV27 CASRPGANTGELFF